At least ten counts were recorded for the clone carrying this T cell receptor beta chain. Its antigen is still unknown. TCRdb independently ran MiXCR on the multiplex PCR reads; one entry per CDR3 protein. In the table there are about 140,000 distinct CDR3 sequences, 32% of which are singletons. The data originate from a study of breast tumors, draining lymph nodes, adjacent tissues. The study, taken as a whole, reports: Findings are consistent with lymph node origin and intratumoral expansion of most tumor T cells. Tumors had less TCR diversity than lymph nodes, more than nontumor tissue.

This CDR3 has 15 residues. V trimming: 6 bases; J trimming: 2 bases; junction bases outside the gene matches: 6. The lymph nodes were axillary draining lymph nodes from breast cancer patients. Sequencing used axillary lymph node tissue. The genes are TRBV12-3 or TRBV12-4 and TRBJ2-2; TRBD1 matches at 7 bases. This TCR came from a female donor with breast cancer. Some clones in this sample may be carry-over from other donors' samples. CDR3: CASSQGQKNTGELFF. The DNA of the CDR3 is TGTGCCAGCAGCCAGGGACAGAAAAACACCGGGGAGCTGTTTTTT.